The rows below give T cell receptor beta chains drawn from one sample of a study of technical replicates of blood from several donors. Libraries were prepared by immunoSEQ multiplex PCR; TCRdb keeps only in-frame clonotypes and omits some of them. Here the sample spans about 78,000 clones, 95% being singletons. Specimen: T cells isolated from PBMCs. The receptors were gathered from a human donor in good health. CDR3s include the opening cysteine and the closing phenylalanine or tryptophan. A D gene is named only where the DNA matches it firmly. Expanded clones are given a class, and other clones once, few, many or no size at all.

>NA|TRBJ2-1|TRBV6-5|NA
CASSYPLGDEQFF
TGTGCCAGCAGTTACCCCCTAGGAGATGAGCAGTTCTTC
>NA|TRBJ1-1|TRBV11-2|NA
CASSPIYRTDTEAFF
TGTGCCAGCAGCCCGATTTACAGGACGGACACTGAAGCTTTCTTT
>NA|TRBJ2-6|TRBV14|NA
CASSQSRWWGANVLTF
TGTGCCAGCAGCCAATCGAGATGGTGGGGGGCCAACGTCCTGACTTTC
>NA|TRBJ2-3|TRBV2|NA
CASEGVDGIPSTDTQYF
TGTGCCAGCGAGGGAGTGGACGGTATCCCTAGCACAGATACGCAGTATTTT
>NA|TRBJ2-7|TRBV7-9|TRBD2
CASSLVLLAGGPIINEQYF
TGTGCCAGCAGCTTAGTTCTCCTAGCGGGAGGGCCGATCATCAACGAGCAGTACTTC
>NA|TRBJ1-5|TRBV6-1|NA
CASSPGQHDQPQHF
TGTGCCAGCAGCCCGGGACAACACGATCAGCCCCAGCATTTT
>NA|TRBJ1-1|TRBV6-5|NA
CASESPRENTEAFF
TGTGCCAGTGAATCCCCCCGGGAGAACACTGAAGCTTTCTTT
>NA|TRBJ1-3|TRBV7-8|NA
CASSLGGAPGNTIYF
TGTGCCAGCAGCTTAGGTGGGGCTCCGGGAAACACCATATATTTT
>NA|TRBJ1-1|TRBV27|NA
CASRVQGKNTEAFF
TGTGCCAGCAGGGTTCAGGGGAAGAACACTGAAGCTTTCTTT
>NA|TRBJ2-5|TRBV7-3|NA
CASSTRTGETQYF
TGTGCCAGCAGCACTCGGACTGGGGAGACCCAGTACTTC
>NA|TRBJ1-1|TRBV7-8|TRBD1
CASSPGQGGTEAFF
TGTGCCAGCAGCCCGGGACAGGGGGGCACTGAAGCTTTCTTT
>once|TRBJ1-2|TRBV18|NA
CASSPRNIETANYGYTF
TGTGCCAGCTCACCTCGGAACATTGAGACAGCGAACTATGGCTACACCTTC
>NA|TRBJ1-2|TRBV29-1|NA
CSVVGRLNYGYTF
TGCAGCGTTGTTGGCAGGTTAAACTATGGCTACACCTTC
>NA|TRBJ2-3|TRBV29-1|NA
CSVEEETQYF
TGCAGCGTGGAGGAGGAAACGCAGTATTTT
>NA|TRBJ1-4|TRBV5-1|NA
CASAEVGTESEKLFF
TGCGCCAGCGCGGAAGTGGGTACCGAATCTGAAAAACTGTTTTTT
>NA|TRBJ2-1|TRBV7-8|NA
CASSSGGIYNEQFF
TGTGCCAGCTCCTCGGGCGGGATTTACAATGAGCAGTTCTTC
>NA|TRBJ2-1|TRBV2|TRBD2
CASSDYGTTGEQFF
TGTGCCAGCAGTGATTATGGGACTACCGGTGAGCAGTTCTTC
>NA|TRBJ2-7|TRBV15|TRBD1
CATSSRTGVHEQYF
TGTGCCACCAGCTCCCGGACAGGGGTCCACGAGCAGTACTTC
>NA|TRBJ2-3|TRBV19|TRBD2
CASSFIAGGTDTQYF
TGTGCCAGTAGTTTTATAGCGGGAGGCACAGATACGCAGTATTTT
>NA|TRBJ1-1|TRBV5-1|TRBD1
CASSRDRGFDTEAFF
TGCGCCAGCAGCAGGGACAGGGGTTTCGACACTGAAGCTTTCTTT
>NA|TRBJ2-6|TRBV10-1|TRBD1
CASSDRDSLTKNVLTF
TGCGCCAGCAGTGACCGGGACAGCCTTACTAAAAACGTCCTGACTTTC
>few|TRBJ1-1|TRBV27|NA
CASSWGDPSNTEAFF
TGTGCCAGCAGTTGGGGGGACCCATCGAACACTGAAGCTTTCTTT
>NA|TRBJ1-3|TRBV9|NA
CASSARHTRGNTIYF
TGTGCCAGCAGCGCCCGACACACGCGAGGAAACACCATATATTTT
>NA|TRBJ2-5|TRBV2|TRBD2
CASTLAGNQETQYF
TGTGCCAGCACGCTAGCGGGAAACCAAGAGACCCAGTACTTC
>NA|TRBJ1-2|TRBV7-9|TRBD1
CASSLAVGQDYRGYTF
TGTGCCAGCAGCTTAGCGGTAGGACAGGATTATCGTGGCTACACCTTC
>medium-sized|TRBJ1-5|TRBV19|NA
CASSQGLSQPQHF
TGTGCCAGTAGTCAAGGACTCAGTCAGCCCCAGCATTTT
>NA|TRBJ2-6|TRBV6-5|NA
CASSYSSSGANVLTF
TGTGCCAGCAGTTACTCGAGCTCTGGGGCCAACGTCCTGACTTTC
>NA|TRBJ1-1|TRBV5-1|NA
CASSLYRVNTEAFF
TGCGCCAGCAGCTTGTACAGGGTGAACACTGAAGCTTTCTTT
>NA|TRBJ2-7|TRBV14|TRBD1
CASSQLGTDYEQYF
TGTGCCAGCAGCCAGCTAGGGACAGACTACGAGCAGTACTTC
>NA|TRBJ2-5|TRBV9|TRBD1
CASSVGGQGGETQYF
TGTGCCAGCAGCGTAGGAGGACAGGGGGGGGAGACCCAGTACTTC
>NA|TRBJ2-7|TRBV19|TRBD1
CASSPWTGHYEQYF
TGTGCCAGTAGTCCTTGGACAGGGCACTACGAGCAGTACTTC
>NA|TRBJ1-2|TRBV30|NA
CAWRQDSRYGYTF
TGTGCCTGGAGGCAGGACAGCCGCTATGGCTACACCTTC
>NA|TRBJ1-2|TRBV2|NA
CASSDGSMNYGYTF
TGTGCCAGCAGTGACGGGAGTATGAACTATGGCTACACCTTC
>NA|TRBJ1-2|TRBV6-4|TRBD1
CASSEEGTGGAHGYTF
TGTGCCAGCAGTGAAGAAGGGACAGGGGGCGCTCATGGCTACACCTTC
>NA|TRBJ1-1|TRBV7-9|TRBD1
CASSRQGYTEAFF
TGTGCCAGCAGCCGACAGGGGTACACTGAAGCTTTCTTT
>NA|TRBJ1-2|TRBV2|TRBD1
CATTRQGLDGYTF
TGTGCCACTACCCGACAGGGGTTAGATGGCTACACCTTC
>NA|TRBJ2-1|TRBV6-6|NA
CASSPRMLQGEQFF
TGTGCCAGCAGTCCTCGGATGTTACAGGGTGAGCAGTTCTTC
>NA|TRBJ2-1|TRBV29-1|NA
CSVDPLTGSLFF
TGCAGCGTTGATCCTCTTACAGGGAGCCTGTTCTTC
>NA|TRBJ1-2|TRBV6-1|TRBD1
CASSEGSIRDRGRNGYTF
TGTGCCAGCAGTGAAGGATCGATCCGGGACAGGGGGCGAAATGGCTACACCTTC
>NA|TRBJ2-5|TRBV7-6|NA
CASSLAKGVEYF
TGTGCCAGCAGCTTAGCAAAGGGGGTGGAGTACTTC
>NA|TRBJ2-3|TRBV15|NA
CATSRYTDTQYF
TGTGCCACCAGCAGATATACAGATACGCAGTATTTT
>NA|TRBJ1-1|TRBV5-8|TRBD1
CASRRDRGRTEAFF
TGTGCCAGCAGACGGGACAGGGGGCGAACTGAAGCTTTCTTT
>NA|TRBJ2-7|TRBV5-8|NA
CASSLSEGYEQYF
TGTGCCAGCAGCTTGTCAGAGGGCTACGAGCAGTACTTC
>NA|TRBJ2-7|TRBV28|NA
CASSLLTGSSYEQYF
TGTGCCAGCAGTTTATTGACGGGGTCCTCCTACGAGCAGTACTTC
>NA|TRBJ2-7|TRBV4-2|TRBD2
CASSQGLAGVVAHEQYF
TGTGCCAGCAGCCAAGGGTTAGCGGGAGTTGTGGCGCACGAGCAGTACTTC
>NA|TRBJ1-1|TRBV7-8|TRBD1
CASSFYQGANTEAFF
TGTGCCAGCAGTTTCTACCAGGGGGCGAACACTGAAGCTTTCTTT
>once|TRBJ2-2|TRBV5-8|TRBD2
CASSLGAGDTGELFF
TGTGCCAGCAGCTTGGGGGCGGGAGACACCGGGGAGCTGTTTTTT